The clone carrying this TCR beta chain was observed at least ten times. Its antigen is not identified. Molecular-barcoded quantitative 5'-RACE produced these TCR beta libraries. A single record per CDR3 protein comes from TCRdb applying MiXCR to the 5' RACE reads. The sample lists around 28,000 distinct CDR3 sequences; about 30% were seen once. The CDR3 spans 12 residues. Trimming pared 5 bases from V and 5 bases from J, leaving 10 bases between. Germline V CDR1 and CDR2: SNHLY, FYNNEI. This entry belongs to a study of CD8 T cells in ankylosing spondylitis. The study's findings and limits: Reportedly, disease-linked clones are significantly enriched in ankylosing spondylitis patients' matched synovial fluid.

This clonotype was obtained from a male donor with ankylosing spondylitis. The sample was synovial fluid, either unsorted or a sorted T cell fraction (not recorded which). The V call is TRBV2, the J call TRBJ2-7; D ambiguous. This CDR3 is CASSPGWDEQYF. CDR3 DNA: TGTGCCAGCAGTCCTGGATGGGACGAGCAGTACTTC.